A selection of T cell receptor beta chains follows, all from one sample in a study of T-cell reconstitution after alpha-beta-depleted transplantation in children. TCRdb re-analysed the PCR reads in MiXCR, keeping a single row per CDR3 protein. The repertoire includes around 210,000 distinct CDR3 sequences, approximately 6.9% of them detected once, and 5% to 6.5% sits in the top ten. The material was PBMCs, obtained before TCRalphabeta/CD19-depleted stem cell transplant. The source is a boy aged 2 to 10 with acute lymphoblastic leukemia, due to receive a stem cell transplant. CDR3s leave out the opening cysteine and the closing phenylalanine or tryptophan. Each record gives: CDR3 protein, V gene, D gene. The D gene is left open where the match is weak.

CDR3: ASSLTSGAQAF; V: TRBV12-3/TRBV12-4; D: .
CDR3: SSSQGGSREQY; V: TRBV29-1; D: .
CDR3: ASSQVVDDRDEQY; V: TRBV4-2; D: TRBD1
CDR3: SAKGVGTDTQY; V: TRBV20-1; D: .
CDR3: ASSLAGFISGANVLT; V: TRBV7-2; D: .
CDR3: ASSGVGEQF; V: TRBV7-2; D: .
CDR3: ASSSGPQNEQF; V: TRBV5-6; D: .
CDR3: ASSQVGDRREQY; V: TRBV4-1; D: TRBD1
CDR3: ASRGTGNTEAF; V: TRBV6-2/TRBV6-3; D: .
CDR3: ASISGAYEQY; V: TRBV2; D: .
CDR3: SAQEATNEKLF; V: TRBV20-1; D: .
CDR3: ASSLGGGLTEAF; V: TRBV7-9; D: TRBD1
CDR3: ASSVLGREGTGELF; V: TRBV28; D: .
CDR3: SAPYTYNEQF; V: TRBV20-1; D: .
CDR3: ASSLWSDNSPLH; V: TRBV7-2; D: .
CDR3: ASSSRGWIGGGEQY; V: TRBV5-5; D: .
CDR3: SVAAGGPTEAY; V: TRBV29-1; D: TRBD1
CDR3: ASSPRPGTGPHYEQY; V: TRBV28; D: TRBD1
CDR3: ASSKEGKGIQPQH; V: TRBV12-3/TRBV12-4; D: .
CDR3: ASREDRGGEQF; V: TRBV27; D: TRBD1
CDR3: RGIAGRSTDTQY; V: TRBV20-1; D: TRBD2
CDR3: ASSEIGVGARNTIY; V: TRBV25-1; D: .
CDR3: ASSQRFQETQY; V: TRBV3-1; D: .
CDR3: SASIRGEPGQGLGGSGNTIY; V: TRBV20-1; D: TRBD1
CDR3: ATSSPVRTEQGDEQF; V: TRBV15; D: TRBD1
CDR3: ATSRETLYEQY; V: TRBV15; D: .
CDR3: ASSQDPDSYQETQY; V: TRBV4-1; D: .
CDR3: ASSLRGASETQY; V: TRBV11-2; D: .
CDR3: ATGTGETDTQY; V: TRBV24-1; D: TRBD1
CDR3: ASGGHLGSPLH; V: TRBV28; D: .
CDR3: ASTSRSGGQDTQY; V: TRBV7-8; D: TRBD1
CDR3: ASSQSMDEKLF; V: TRBV14; D: .
CDR3: ASSAGTDTQY; V: TRBV7-2; D: .
CDR3: ASSDLSPNTEAF; V: TRBV5-1; D: .
CDR3: ASSGIAKNIQY; V: TRBV28; D: .
CDR3: ASSRSGNNSPLH; V: TRBV18; D: .
CDR3: AIMQGRNTIY; V: TRBV10-3; D: .
CDR3: ASSARGGTYEQY; V: TRBV6-4; D: .
CDR3: ASSLVGGLTGANVLT; V: TRBV7-2; D: TRBD2
CDR3: ASSLVGVNVREQY; V: TRBV5-5; D: .